This T cell receptor (beta chain) was retrieved from a study of shared clonotypes between healthy human individuals. This clone has just one count. Generated by immunoSEQ multiplex PCR, the TCRdb table keeps only in-frame clones and is missing some. The profile shows roughly 1.4 million clones, about 98.5% of them singletons. The CDR3 extends over 14 amino acids. V dropped 0 bases and J dropped 7; count of bases not matched to a gene: 5. Per germline, CDR1 SGHRS and CDR2 YFSETQ. The receptor comes from a man aged 30-40 years in good health. Source material: naive CD4+ T cells sorted from blood. Subset given: CD45RA+ positively selected. V usage is TRBV5-1 and J usage is TRBJ2-7, with 9 bases fitting TRBD1. In DNA form, the CDR3 reads TGCGCCAGCAGCTTGGATACAGGGGGCTTTGAGCAGTACTTC. This translates into CASSLDTGGFEQYF.